This T cell receptor beta chain was sequenced during a study of blood T cell repertoires in COVID-19 (dated by TCRdb to the early 2020s). Describing the broader study: Collaborator samples came from the United States, Italy and Spain and covered acute and convalescent phases of COVID-19. The material from the prospective study consisted of cDNA or gDNA derived from T cells, B-cell-depleted T cells, or PBMCs. The dataset comprised deeply sampled blood TCRbeta repertoires from subjects exposed to, actively infected with, or recovered from COVID-19. A freely available public database, intended as a resource for researchers studying the immune response to SARS-CoV-2, is where the repertoires were released. Samples came from the ongoing ImmuneRACE study (first 160 participants) plus 1,254 subjects from 6 global collaborators. Sample metadata almost always included a de-identified subject ID, COVID-19 status, age in years and sex. Where available, HLA class I and class II types were taken from metadata supplied by the sample provider and were not determined by assay-based typing. Overall study results and their limits: How much clinical and demographic metadata was included differed by source and by participant, and the metadata was provided uncurated.

Measured from the cysteine to the phenylalanine, the CDR3 is 16 residues long. CDR3 DNA only is kept here, 48 bases in frame from base 1. Here V drops 2 bases and J drops 1 base, and the junction holds 11 bases not matched to any gene. CDR1 SQVTM and CDR2 ANQGSEA were looked up in the germline V gene. TCRbeta CDR3 regions were amplified from genomic DNA using the immunoSEQ Assay, a bias-controlled multiplex PCR. The original pipeline was this. Nucleated cell counts per sample were estimated from amplification of reference gene primers within the assay. Sequence reads were collapsed and filtered to measure the absolute abundance of every unique TCRbeta CDR3 rearrangement. For each sample, productive Simpson clonality was calculated as the square root of Simpson's diversity index across productive rearrangements. TCRdb retrieved this table from immuneACCESS and kept in-frame rearrangements only. Not all clones are present; in checked studies, unresolved V genes account for under half, and no reason is known for the remainder. V, J and clone size are taken as reported in that table, and D and trimming were inferred from the DNA itself. Recorded for this sample are about 97,000 clones; around 87% of them occurred a single time. The ten largest clones represent approximately 10% of the sample.

Each collaborating institution followed its own protocols to collect whole blood in K2EDTA tubes. For TCRbeta analysis, collaborators shipped samples in one of three forms: frozen whole blood, isolated PBMCs, or DNA extracted from either of those sample types. As for this clone: Its antigen remains unidentified. There are no base qualities to consult, and no much larger clone falls within one base.

The sample taken for sequencing was peripheral blood. The sequence derives from a woman between 25 and 40 years old with acute or convalescent COVID-19. The V and J segments used are TRBV29-1 and TRBJ2-7; 7 nucleotides in the junction match TRBD1. The CDR3 has the sequence CSVEKKETGNSYEQYF. The DNA sequence is given as TGCAGCGTTGAAAAGAAAGAGACAGGGAATTCCTACGAGCAGTACTTC.